The 26 T cell receptor beta chains below were found in one sample sequenced in a study of beta chain features in type 1 diabetes. Isolated RNA was reverse transcribed in full, so expressed TCRB transcripts were sequenced. Profiled with immunoSEQ multiplex PCR; TCRdb holds only in-frame clones, not every one. The sample carries 600,000 to 650,000 clones, around 16% recorded once. Sequenced: naive CD4+ T cells from blood. All receptors derive from a man aged 18-30 years in good health.

Only a few counts were recorded for this clone. The rearrangement uses TRBV29-1 and TRBJ1-1; TRBD1 matches at 12 bases. CDR1 is SQVTM and CDR2 is ANQGSEA in the germline V gene. V lost 6 bases to trimming and J lost 11 bases; unmatched junction nucleotides: 19. The CDR3 spans 16 residues. CDR3: CSVDPITGTGGAGAFF. The CDR3 DNA is TGCAGCGTGGACCCTATCACCGGGACAGGGGGCGCGGGGGCTTTCTTT.

The chain employs TRBV6-5 and TRBJ1-5, with TRBD1 matching 8 bases. Per the germline V gene, CDR1 is MNHEY and CDR2 is SVGAGI. V dropped 5 bases and J dropped 2; count of bases not matched to a gene: 5. There are 15 residues in the CDR3. CDR3 DNA sequence: TGTGCCAGCAGTCTTCAGGGGGCTGGCAATCAGCCCCAGCATTTT. Residues: CASSLQGAGNQPQHF.

V usage is TRBV2 and J usage is TRBJ2-5, with 9 bases aligning to TRBD1. The CDR3 runs 14 residues. The germline gives CDR1 SNHLY, CDR2 FYNNEI. Germline trimming cut 7 bases from V and 1 base from J; bases unmatched to any gene: 4. As DNA, the CDR3 is TGTGCCAGCATGACAGGGGGGCCCCAAGAGACCCAGTACTTC. Amino acids: CASMTGGPQETQYF.

This chain uses TRBV5-1 with TRBJ2-7, with TRBD1 matching over 7 bases. This CDR3 has 16 amino acids. Trimming at V came to 1 base and at J to 2 bases, leaving 9 bases not matched to a gene. Germline assignment: CDR1 SGHRS and CDR2 YFSETQ. CDR3 nucleotide sequence: TGCGCCAGCAGCTTGAGGGGACAGACTGACACCTACGAGCAGTACTTC. Protein: CASSLRGQTDTYEQYF.

The table lists this clone with a few counts. The V and J genes are TRBV9 and TRBJ1-2; D not certain. The germline V and J ends were trimmed by 0 bases and 7 bases, with 10 bases remaining between them. Germline V gene sequence: CDR1 SGDLS, CDR2 YYNGEE. This CDR3 has 13 residues. The DNA for the CDR3 is TGTGCCAGCAGCGTAGTGGAAGGGAGTGGCTACACCTTC. This codes for CASSVVEGSGYTF.

The CDR3 region is CASSLGSNYGYTF. CDR3 nucleotide sequence: TGTGCCAGCAGTTTAGGCTCGAACTATGGCTACACCTTC. The chain employs TRBV2 and TRBJ1-2; D gene unclear. Per germline, CDR1 SNHLY and CDR2 FYNNEI. The CDR3 is 13 residues long. Trimming took 5 bases from V and 2 from J, leaving 9 bases between them.

The chain carries TRBV28 and TRBJ2-7; 11 bases line up with TRBD2. Germline CDR1 MDHEN, CDR2 SYDVKM. The CDR3 runs 14 residues. V trimming: 6 bases; J trimming: 3 bases; junction bases outside the gene matches: 4. CDR3 sequence reads: CASRTSGGHYEQYF. The CDR3 DNA is TGTGCCAGCAGAACTAGCGGGGGACACTACGAGCAGTACTTC.

A few counts support this clone. The V call is TRBV7-6, the J call TRBJ1-2; weak D call: TRBD1 (5 bases). Germline V CDR1 and CDR2: SGHVS, FNYEAQ. The V end was cut by 0 bases, the J end by 0 bases, with 11 bases between. The CDR3 is made up of 16 amino acids. The CDR3 protein is CASSLARGGANYGYTF. The DNA for the CDR3 is TGTGCCAGCAGCTTAGCTCGTGGGGGAGCTAACTATGGCTACACCTTC.

This clone has more than one count but fewer than ten. The J gene is TRBJ1-1, the V gene TRBV5-1; 8 bases map to TRBD1. CDR1 is SGHRS, CDR2 YFSETQ, per germline. With V trimmed by 2 bases and J by 5 bases, 8 bases remained unmatched. CDR3 length: 15 residues. The CDR3 DNA is TGCGCCAGCAGCTTTGGACAGGGTCTTCGGACTGAAGCTTTCTTT. Its protein is CASSFGQGLRTEAFF.

The chain carries TRBV11-2 and TRBJ2-1; 7 bases are a match to TRBD1. The V and J ends lost 6 bases and 6 bases, in that order; junction bases with no gene match: 5. In germline, CDR1 is SGHAT, CDR2 FQNNGV. This CDR3 is built from 13 residues. The CDR3 reads CASSRDRVNEQFF. CDR3 in DNA: TGTGCCAGCAGTAGAGACAGGGTCAATGAGCAGTTCTTC.

J is TRBJ2-5 and V is TRBV7-9; the D is unclear. The germline V gene has CDR1 SEHNR and CDR2 FQNEAQ (reference sequence). The V and J ends lost 0 bases and 4 bases respectively, with 9 bases between them. The CDR3 contains 14 residues. The CDR3 spells CASSLALGGETQYF. The CDR3 DNA sequence: TGTGCCAGCAGCTTAGCCCTTGGTGGAGAGACCCAGTACTTC.

This clone was observed a handful of times. Germline is not matched at one junction end, which may reflect a read error. The J gene is TRBJ2-6, the V gene TRBV7-2, with D tentatively TRBD2 (5 bases). CDR1 is SGHTA, CDR2 FQGNSA, per germline. This CDR3 spans 20 amino acids. CDR3 residues: CASSLASASRGLSGANVLTF. Written as DNA, the CDR3 is TGTGCCAGCAGCTTAGCGTCTGCTAGCCGAGGGCTCTCTGGTGCCAACGTCCTGACTTTC.

This chain links TRBV28 with TRBJ2-4; 12 positions match TRBD2. The ends lost 8 bases at V and 7 bases at J; junction bases unmatched: 15. The CDR3 has 17 residues. Germline loops: CDR1 MDHEN, CDR2 SYDVKM. The CDR3 sequence: CASDTSGRLRVGNIQYF. DNA for the CDR3: TGTGCCAGCGATACTAGCGGGAGGCTCCGGGTCGGGAACATTCAGTACTTC.

The V gene is TRBV18, the J gene TRBJ2-7; D is possibly TRBD1 (6 bases). Trimming took 6 bases from V and 1 from J, leaving 13 bases between them. The CDR3 has 14 amino acids. Germline loops: CDR1 KGHSH, CDR2 LQKENI. DNA for the CDR3: TGTGCCAGCTCTTCTGGACAGACTTCCTACGAGCAGTACTTC. It specifies CASSSGQTSYEQYF.

The chain joins TRBV14 to TRBJ2-2; D is unresolved. Germline V gene lookup returns CDR1 SGHDN and CDR2 FVKESK. The ends were cut back, 6 bases at V and 12 bases at J, with 11 bases in the middle. The CDR3 is 11 amino acids. The CDR3 is CASSNGLKLFF. Here the CDR3 DNA reads TGTGCCAGCAGTAACGGTCTGAAGCTGTTTTTT.

The chain carries TRBV4-3 and TRBJ2-3, with TRBD1 matching over 9 bases. Trimming at V came to 2 bases and at J to 4 bases, leaving 4 bases not matched to a gene. The CDR3 sequence is 15 residues long. CDR1 LGHNA and CDR2 YSLEER come from the germline V gene. The CDR3: CASSQWTGDPDTQYF. The DNA of the CDR3 is TGCGCCAGCAGCCAATGGACAGGGGATCCAGATACGCAGTATTTT.

This clone was counted a few times. A clone one base away is much larger, so this may be a read error. This specimen includes other DNA sequences encoding the same CDR3. V and J are TRBV7-6 and TRBJ2-3; D gene uncertain. Per the germline V gene, CDR1 is SGHVS and CDR2 is FNYEAQ. Trimming shortened V by 3 bases and J by 2 bases, and 0 bases separated the two germline ends. The CDR3 contains 11 residues. Written as DNA, the CDR3 is TGTGCCAGCAGCTTCACAGATACGCAGTATTTT. Its translation: CASSFTDTQYF.

This clone was counted a few times. This chain joins TRBV4-3 and TRBJ1-1; 10 bases are shared with TRBD1. Germline values: CDR1 LGHNA, CDR2 YSLEER. CDR3 size: 18 residues. V lost 1 base and J lost 1; bases outside the gene matches: 9. As DNA, the CDR3 is TGCGCCAGCAGCCAAGGTCTGGGGACAGGGGAGCCGAACACTGAAGCTTTCTTT. Amino acid sequence: CASSQGLGTGEPNTEAFF.

This clone was detected a few times. The V gene is TRBV5-4, the J gene TRBJ2-7; 7 nucleotides line up with TRBD2. Germline CDR1 SGHNT, CDR2 YYREEE (reference sequence). This CDR3 is built from 15 residues. Trimming took 4 bases from V and 5 from J; bases not matched to a gene: 12. CDR3 sequence reads: CASSPRRRESHEQYF. Here the CDR3 DNA reads TGTGCCAGCAGCCCCCGGCGGCGGGAGTCCCACGAGCAGTACTTC.

A single count supports this clone. This chain connects TRBV2 to TRBJ1-1; tentatively, D is TRBD1 (6 bases). Trimming removed 8 bases at V and 1 base at J, with 14 bases between. Germline V gives CDR1 SNHLY, CDR2 FYNNEI. This CDR3 region has 14 residues. CDR3 in DNA: TGTGCCAGCTGTAACAGGGACTCGAACACTGAAGCTTTCTTT. This gives the protein CASCNRDSNTEAFF.

This clone was seen only a few times. This chain joins TRBV6-6 and TRBJ2-4; a weak D match, TRBD2 (6 bases). The CDR3 spans 14 residues. Trimming removed 5 bases at V and 5 bases at J, with 13 bases between. In germline, CDR1 is MNHNY, CDR2 SVGAGI (reference sequence). The CDR3 protein is CASSGGAAQNIQYF. In DNA form, the CDR3 reads TGTGCCAGCAGTGGAGGGGCGGCCCAAAACATTCAGTACTTC.

The chain is built from TRBV9 and TRBJ1-1; 7 positions match TRBD1. The CDR3 has 16 amino acids. CDR1 and CDR2 (germline): SGDLS, YYNGEE. V lost 5 bases, J lost 1 base, and 11 bases stayed unmatched. CDR3 DNA: TGTGCCAGCAGTAACACCGGGACAGCCAGGAACACTGAAGCTTTCTTT. Protein: CASSNTGTARNTEAFF.

This clone has just a few counts. CDR3 protein: CASSEGRHSGANVLTF. The CDR3 DNA follows: TGTGCCAGCAGTGAGGGACGACACTCTGGGGCCAACGTCCTGACTTTC. The chain recombines TRBV6-1 with TRBJ2-6; D might be TRBD1 or TRBD2, each matching 5 bases. Deletions cut 3 bases from V and 0 bases from J, with 9 bases between. Germline V gives CDR1 MNHNS, CDR2 SASEGT. CDR3 size: 16 residues.

This chain joins TRBV6-5 and TRBJ2-1; D might be TRBD2 (6 bases). The V gene lost 7 bases and the J gene lost 0 bases, with 13 bases spanning the gap. The CDR3 totals 15 residues. In germline, CDR1 is MNHEY, CDR2 SVGAGI. CDR3 sequence (DNA): TGTGCCAGCACCAAGGCGGGGAGCTCCTACAATGAGCAGTTCTTC. Its translation is CASTKAGSSYNEQFF.

In its sample, this clone was seen a few times. The chain has TRBV5-4 and TRBJ1-4, with 7 nucleotides matching TRBD1. Germline assignment: CDR1 SGHNT and CDR2 YYREEE (reference sequence). The junction had 6 bases not matched to a gene; V was cut back by 4 bases and J by 0 bases. The CDR3 is made up of 16 amino acids. The CDR3 nucleotides are TGTGCCAGCAGCCCGGGACAGCCGGCAACTAATGAAAAACTGTTTTTT. Translating it yields CASSPGQPATNEKLFF.

V is TRBV7-3 and J is TRBJ2-2; D is unresolved. V was cut by 6 bases and J by 0 bases, with 11 bases left in between. This CDR3 has 15 amino acids. CDR1 is SGHTA and CDR2 is FQGTGA in the germline V gene. As DNA, the CDR3 is TGTGCCAGCAGTCAAATGGTTGCGAACACCGGGGAGCTGTTTTTT. Translation gives CASSQMVANTGELFF.